This T cell receptor beta chain was sequenced during a study of T cell responses to AZD1222 COVID-19 vaccine. The repertoire was sequenced with immunoSEQ multiplex PCR; TCRdb's copy has only in-frame clones and lacks some. The sample lists over 130,000 clones, around 90% seen once, with approximately 3% in the top ten. This receptor was identified in an adult who received the AZD1222 COVID-19 vaccine. This specimen consisted of peripheral blood, obtained 28 days after the second AZD1222 dose.

The CDR3 spells CASTYDSGLSGNTIYF. In DNA form, the CDR3 reads TGTGCCAGCACCTACGACTCCGGACTCTCTGGAAACACCATATATTTT. The chain combines TRBV3-1 (or the pseudogene TRBV3-2) with TRBJ1-3; no clear D. Germline CDR1 LGHDT, CDR2 YNNKEL (reference sequence). V was pared by 7 bases and J by 0 bases, with 16 bases between. The CDR3 is 16 residues long.